A single sample gave rise to the 29 T cell receptor beta chains below, sequenced in a study of blood T cell repertoires in COVID-19. Libraries were prepared by immunoSEQ multiplex PCR; TCRdb keeps only in-frame clonotypes and omits some of them. The repertoire includes under 250,000 clones, around nine tenths of them detected once, and about a sixth sits in the top ten. The sample taken for sequencing was peripheral blood. The receptors here all came from a man aged 45-60 years with COVID-19, enrolled during active disease.

V usage is TRBV7-2 and J usage is TRBJ2-7; D ambiguous. CDR1 is SGHTA, CDR2 FQGNSA, per germline. CDR3 length: 14 residues. The V end lost 0 bases, the J end lost 1 base, and 7 bases lay between the germline ends. The CDR3 loop reads CASSLASSSYEQYF. As DNA, the CDR3 is TGTGCCAGCAGCTTAGCGTCCTCTTCCTACGAGCAGTACTTC.

This clone has only one observation. CDR3 in DNA: TGTGCCAGCACCAAGACCCGACACAACTGGGATTCACCCCTCCACTTT. It yields the protein CASTKTRHNWDSPLHF. The chain combines TRBV2 with TRBJ1-6; D call uncertain. The germline CDR1 and CDR2 sequences are SNHLY and FYNNEI. This CDR3 region has 16 residues. Trimming stripped 7 bases from V and 8 bases from J, with 21 bases between.

V gene TRBV27 combines with J gene TRBJ2-1; 10 bases are a match to TRBD1. The germline V gene encodes CDR1 MNHEY and CDR2 SMNVEV (reference sequence). The length of the CDR3 is 17 residues. After removal of 5 bases from V and 9 bases from J, the junction contained 16 bases not matched to a gene. CDR3 DNA sequence: TGTGCCAGCAGTAACCCCGGCGGGACAGGGGTACATAGTGAGCAGTTCTTC. Residues: CASSNPGGTGVHSEQFF.

This rearrangement joins TRBV19 to TRBJ1-4; 8 nucleotides line up with TRBD1. Trimming removed 7 bases from V and 6 bases from J; junction bases left unmatched: 10. The CDR3 sequence is 15 residues long. Per the germline V gene, CDR1 is LNHDA and CDR2 is SQIVND (reference sequence). In DNA, the CDR3 is TGTGCCAGTAACGAATTCAGGGGGCGAGATGAAAAACTGTTTTTT. Its translation: CASNEFRGRDEKLFF.

The V call is TRBV29-1, the J call TRBJ1-1; a weak D match, TRBD1 (5 bases). Between the trimmed V and J ends, which lost 1 base and 5 bases, there was a span of 8 bases. In germline, CDR1 is SQVTM, CDR2 ANQGSEA. This CDR3 is 12 amino acids long. Written as DNA, the CDR3 is TGCAGCGTTGAAGGGGGGAGGACTGAAGCTTTCTTT. It codes for CSVEGGRTEAFF.

This clone was detected many times. The V and J genes are TRBV7-3 and TRBJ2-1, with D possibly TRBD2 on 6 matching bases. With 5 bases removed from V and 0 bases from J, the gap between germline ends came to 11 bases. Germline V gives CDR1 SGHTA, CDR2 FQGTGA. This CDR3 spans 15 amino acids. The chain's CDR3 is CASSPGTFSYNEQFF. CDR3 nucleotide sequence: TGTGCCAGCAGCCCCGGGACTTTCTCCTACAATGAGCAGTTCTTC. The full variable domain, its missing parts supplied by reference TRBV7-3 and TRBJ2-1, is GAGVSQTPSNKVTEKGKYVELRCDPISGHTALYWYRQSLGQGPEFLIYFQGTGAADDSGLPNDRFFAVRPEGSVSTLKIQRTERGDSAVYLCASSPGTFSYNEQFFGPGTRLTVL.

This clone was found a few times. The V gene is TRBV4-2, the J gene TRBJ2-3; possibly TRBD2 for D (5 bases). Germline V CDR1 and CDR2: LGHNA, YNFKEQ. The CDR3 runs 15 residues. Trimming removed 0 bases from V and 2 bases from J, with 9 bases in between. CDR3 nucleotide sequence: TGTGCCAGCAGCCAAGATCTCGGGGACACAGATACGCAGTATTTT. Translation gives CASSQDLGDTDTQYF.

This clone came up once. V is TRBV7-8 and J is TRBJ1-2; D is possibly TRBD1 (6 bases). Germline CDR1 is SGHVS and CDR2 is FQNEAQ. This CDR3 comprises 12 residues. V lost 5 bases and J lost 10, with 14 bases in between. In DNA, the CDR3 is TGTGCCAGCAGCCTACCACAGGGCCCCTACACCTTC. This gives the protein CASSLPQGPYTF.

The chain uses TRBV3-1 (or the pseudogene TRBV3-2) and TRBJ2-5; 9 bases agree with TRBD2. Germline loops: CDR1 LGHDT, CDR2 YNNKEL (reference sequence). J lost 2 bases, V lost 5 bases, and 9 bases had no gene match. This CDR3 contains 16 residues. Here the CDR3 reads CASSEGLAGMQETQYF. CDR3 bases: TGTGCCAGCAGCGAGGGTCTAGCGGGGATGCAAGAGACCCAGTACTTC.

The chain recombines TRBV21-1 with TRBJ2-6; the table assigns TRBD2, which was not confirmed against the DNA. TRBV21-1 corresponds to a pseudogene. The CDR3 has 17 residues. CDR3 nucleotides: TGTGCCAGCAGCAAATTTTGGGGGGACTCTGGGGCCAACGTCCTGACTTTC. Translating it yields CASSKFWGDSGANVLTF.

CDR3 amino acids: CASSFGQGEGEQFF. DNA of the CDR3: TGTGCCAGTAGTTTTGGACAGGGTGAAGGTGAGCAGTTCTTC. The chain joins TRBV19 to TRBJ2-1; TRBD1 agrees at 8 bases. The CDR3 runs 14 residues. Germline V gene lookup returns CDR1 LNHDA and CDR2 SQIVND (reference sequence). The junction had 9 bases not matched to a gene; V was cut back by 5 bases and J by 9 bases.

The chain recombines TRBV27 with TRBJ2-2; D is unclear. The V gene lost 2 bases and the J gene lost 0 bases, with 10 bases spanning the gap. CDR1 is MNHEY, CDR2 SMNVEV, per germline (reference sequence). The CDR3 covers 16 residues. CDR3 bases: TGTGCCAGCAGTTTAATGGGCCTACCGAACACCGGGGAGCTGTTTTTT. This gives the protein CASSLMGLPNTGELFF.

The count of this clone is one. The chain links TRBV6-5 to TRBJ2-5, with 8 positions matching TRBD1. V trimming: 4 bases; J trimming: 1 base; junction bases outside the gene matches: 2. This CDR3 is built from 14 residues. Germline V CDR1 and CDR2: MNHEY, SVGAGI. The DNA of the CDR3 is TGTGCCAGCAGTTGGACAGGGACCCAAGAGACCCAGTACTTC. This codes for CASSWTGTQETQYF.

The V and J genes are TRBV7-9 and TRBJ2-5; 7 bases are shared with TRBD2. The germline gives CDR1 SEHNR, CDR2 FQNEAQ (reference sequence). This CDR3 contains 14 residues. With 1 base clipped from V and 4 bases from J, the junction kept 3 bases outside the gene matches. Here the CDR3 DNA reads TGTGCCAGCAGCTTAGTGGGCGGGGGAGAGACCCAGTACTTC. Its translation: CASSLVGGGETQYF. The full variable domain, completed using reference TRBV7-9 and TRBJ2-5, is DTGVSQNPRHKITKRGQNVTFRCDPISEHNRLYWYRQTLGQGPEFLTYFQNEAQLEKSRLLSDRFSAERPKGSFSTLEIQRTEQGDSAMYLCASSLVGGGETQYFGPGTRLLVL.

This chain connects TRBV18 to TRBJ2-5; 7 nucleotides line up with TRBD2. The CDR3 sequence is 13 residues long. Germline V gene lookup returns CDR1 KGHSH and CDR2 LQKENI. Trimming removed 5 bases from V and 5 bases from J; junction bases left unmatched: 5. CDR3 in amino acids: CASSVAGEETQYF. For the CDR3, the DNA is TGTGCCAGCTCAGTGGCGGGAGAGGAGACCCAGTACTTC. Combining the CDR3 with reference TRBV18 and TRBJ2-5 gives the whole variable domain NAGVMQNPRHLVRRRGQEARLRCSPMKGHSHVYWYRQLPEEGLKFMVYLQKENIIDESGMPKERFSAEFPKEGPSILRIQQVVRGDSAAYFCASSVAGEETQYFGPGTRLLVL.

V is TRBV5-5 and J is TRBJ1-1; possible D gene TRBD1, 5 bases. The CDR3 extends over 15 amino acids. Germline V gene lookup returns CDR1 SGHKS and CDR2 YYEKEE (reference sequence). V was trimmed by 1 base and J by 4 bases, leaving 14 bases between them. The CDR3 DNA follows: TGTGCCAGCAGCTTGTTGGGGGGGAAGGCCACTGAAGCTTTCTTT. Protein product: CASSLLGGKATEAFF.

The J gene is TRBJ1-4, the V gene TRBV3-1 (or the pseudogene TRBV3-2), with D tentatively TRBD1 (5 bases). Between the trimmed V and J ends, which lost 2 bases and 7 bases, there was a span of 8 bases. This CDR3 comprises 13 residues. Looked up from germline, CDR1 is LGHDT and CDR2 is YNNKEL (reference sequence). The CDR3 DNA is TGTGCCAGCAGCCAACGGGGGGGTGAAAAACTGTTTTTT. This codes for CASSQRGGEKLFF.

Worth noting for this clone: Other nucleotide sequences in the sample specify the same CDR3. The genes are TRBV6-5 and TRBJ2-3; 11 nucleotides match TRBD2. This CDR3 is built from 15 residues. Trimming at V came to 5 bases and at J to 3 bases, leaving 4 bases not matched to a gene. CDR1 is MNHEY and CDR2 is SVGAGI in the germline V gene. The CDR3 here is CASSPLAGGTDTQYF. CDR3 coding DNA: TGTGCCAGCAGTCCCCTAGCGGGAGGAACAGATACGCAGTATTTT.

The V gene is TRBV28, the J gene TRBJ2-7, with a tentative D call TRBD2 (6 bases). The CDR3 covers 15 residues. Trimming shortened V by 8 bases and J by 4 bases, and 21 bases separated the two germline ends. The germline V gene encodes CDR1 MDHEN and CDR2 SYDVKM. CDR3 protein: CASFQSAGPRYEQYF. For the CDR3, the DNA is TGTGCCAGCTTCCAGTCGGCGGGGCCCCGATACGAGCAGTACTTC.

The chain couples TRBV2 to TRBJ2-1; D possibly corresponds to TRBD2 (6 bases). This CDR3 has 20 residues. Germline V CDR1 and CDR2: SNHLY, FYNNEI. V lost 4 bases and J lost 8, with 33 bases in between. The CDR3 coding sequence is TGTGCCAGCAGTGTTCGTCTAGCTCCCCTAATAGGGACTTTCCTCGATGAGCAGTTCTTC. Its protein is CASSVRLAPLIGTFLDEQFF.

This rearrangement joins TRBV18 to TRBJ2-7; 13 bases line up with TRBD2. This CDR3 has 18 residues. The germline V gene has CDR1 KGHSH and CDR2 LQKENI. Germline trimming cut 1 base from V and 2 bases from J; bases unmatched to any gene: 8. CDR3 DNA sequence: TGTGCCAGCTCACCACTGCCCGGGACTAGCGGGAAACCCTACGAGCAGTACTTC. It is translated as CASSPLPGTSGKPYEQYF.

This chain joins TRBV6-5 and TRBJ2-7; no clear D. V was pared by 0 bases and J by 3 bases, with 12 bases between. CDR3 length: 15 amino acids. CDR1 and CDR2 from the germline V gene are MNHEY and SVGAGI. The CDR3 sequence is CASSYSLSVHYEQYF. CDR3 coding DNA: TGTGCCAGCAGTTACTCTCTATCTGTGCACTACGAGCAGTACTTC.

As concerns this clone: The sample holds other DNA sequences that translate to the same CDR3. This chain connects TRBV18 to TRBJ2-7; 15 bases are a match to TRBD2. With V trimmed by 3 bases and J by 2 bases, 5 bases remained unmatched. Germline V CDR1 and CDR2: KGHSH, LQKENI. The CDR3 contains 17 residues. The DNA of the CDR3 is TGTGCCAGCTCACCCCCGGGACTAGCGGGGGGAACCTACGAGCAGTACTTC. It codes for CASSPPGLAGGTYEQYF.

The chain carries TRBV30 and TRBJ1-1, with 8 bases aligning to TRBD1. The V gene end was trimmed by 5 bases and the J gene end by 6 bases; junction bases not matched to a gene: 5. Per germline, CDR1 GTSNPN and CDR2 SVGIG (reference sequence). This CDR3 is 12 amino acids long. The CDR3, as DNA: TGTGCCTGGGCACAGGGGGGCTCTGAAGCTTTCTTT. Translated: CAWAQGGSEAFF.

The rearrangement uses TRBV10-3 and TRBJ1-3; the match to TRBD1 covers 9 bases. Trimming took 4 bases from V and 2 from J; bases not matched to a gene: 12. The length of the CDR3 is 18 residues. Germline V gene data show CDR1 as ENHRY and CDR2 as SYGVKD. The CDR3 loop is CAISAPGTGPGAGNTIYF. DNA of the CDR3: TGTGCCATCAGTGCCCCCGGGACAGGGCCCGGGGCTGGAAACACCATATATTTT.

This chain joins TRBV10-3 and TRBJ1-1; D might be TRBD1 (5 bases). The ends were cut back, 6 bases at V and 0 bases at J, with 14 bases in the middle. There are 15 residues in the CDR3. The germline V gene has CDR1 ENHRY and CDR2 SYGVKD. CDR3 coding DNA: TGTGCCATCAGGGGGGGGGTCTCCTTGAACACTGAAGCTTTCTTT. Amino acid sequence: CAIRGGVSLNTEAFF.

The gene calls are TRBV7-9 and TRBJ1-2, with a tentative D call TRBD1 (6 bases). The CDR3 is made up of 14 amino acids. Germline V lookup: CDR1 SEHNR, CDR2 FQNEAQ (reference sequence). V was trimmed by 5 bases and J by 7 bases, leaving 17 bases between them. As DNA, the CDR3 is TGTGCCAGCAGCCCCCCCGGGGGGCGCCTTGGCTACACCTTC. It is translated as CASSPPGGRLGYTF. Full variable domain (remainder filled in from reference TRBV7-9 and TRBJ1-2): DTGVSQNPRHKITKRGQNVTFRCDPISEHNRLYWYRQTLGQGPEFLTYFQNEAQLEKSRLLSDRFSAERPKGSFSTLEIQRTEQGDSAMYLCASSPPGGRLGYTFGSGTRLTVV.

The DNA of the CDR3 is TGTGCCTGGACCCCATTAGCGGGATCCTACAATGAGCAGTTCTTC. It specifies CAWTPLAGSYNEQFF. J is TRBJ2-1 and V is TRBV30; 8 bases fit TRBD2. Germline V gives CDR1 GTSNPN, CDR2 SVGIG (reference sequence). The length of the CDR3 is 15 residues. The ends lost 4 bases at V and 1 base at J; junction bases unmatched: 6.

The chain has TRBV11-2 and TRBJ1-4, with D possibly matching TRBD1 (5 bases). Trimming pared 1 base from V and 0 bases from J, leaving 12 bases between. CDR1 and CDR2 from the germline V gene are SGHAT and FQNNGV. The CDR3 has 17 residues. DNA of the CDR3: TGTGCCAGCAGCTTAGCGGGAGGGGATGCAACTAATGAAAAACTGTTTTTT. Translation: CASSLAGGDATNEKLFF.